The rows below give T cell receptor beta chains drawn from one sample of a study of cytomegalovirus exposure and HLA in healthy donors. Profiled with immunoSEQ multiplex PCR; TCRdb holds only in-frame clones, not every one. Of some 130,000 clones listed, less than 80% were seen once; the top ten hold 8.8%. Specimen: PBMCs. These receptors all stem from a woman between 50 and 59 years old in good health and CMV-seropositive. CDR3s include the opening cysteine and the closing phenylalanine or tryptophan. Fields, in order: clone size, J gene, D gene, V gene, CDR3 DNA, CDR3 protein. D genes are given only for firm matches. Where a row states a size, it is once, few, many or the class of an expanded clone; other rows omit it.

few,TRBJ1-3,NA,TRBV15,TGTGCCACCAGCAGGGGTGGAGGCGGCTCTGGAAACACCATATATTTT,CATSRGGGGSGNTIYF
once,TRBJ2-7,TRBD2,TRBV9,TGTGCCAGCAGCAAAGGACTAGCGGGGGGTATTAATACCGAGCAGTACTTC,CASSKGLAGGINTEQYF
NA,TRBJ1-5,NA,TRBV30,TGTGCCTGGAGTGGGACGGGAGAAGGGCCCCAGCATTTT,CAWSGTGEGPQHF
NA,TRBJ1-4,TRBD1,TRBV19,TGTGCCAGTAGCCCCGGACAGGGCAGGAGTGAAAAACTGTTTTTT,CASSPGQGRSEKLFF
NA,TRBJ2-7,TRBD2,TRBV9,TGTGCCAGCAGCGTAGCCAGGACTAGCCAGACCTACGAGCAGTACTTC,CASSVARTSQTYEQYF
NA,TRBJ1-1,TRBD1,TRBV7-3,TGTGCCAGCAGCTTCGGGGGTTTGGGGACAGGGAACACTGAAGCTTTCTTT,CASSFGGLGTGNTEAFF
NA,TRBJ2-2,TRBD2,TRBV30,TGTGCCTGGAGTCGTGGGGGGGTGAACACCGGGGAGCTGTTTTTT,CAWSRGGVNTGELFF
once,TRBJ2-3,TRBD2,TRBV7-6,TGTGCCAGCAGCTCTGAGTCTCGACTAGCGGGATACACAGATACGCAGTATTTT,CASSSESRLAGYTDTQYF
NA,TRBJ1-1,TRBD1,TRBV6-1,TGTGCCAGCGGACAGGGGGCAACTTTCTTT,CASGQGATFF
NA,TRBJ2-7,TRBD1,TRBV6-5,TGTGCCAGCAGGAGAGACAGGGGAGCCTACGAGCAGTACTTC,CASRRDRGAYEQYF
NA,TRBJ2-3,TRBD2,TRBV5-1,TGCGCCAGCAGCTTGCATCCTTGGGGGGGGGATGGCACAGATACGCAGTATTTT,CASSLHPWGGDGTDTQYF
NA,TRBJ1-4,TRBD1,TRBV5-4,TGTGCCAGCAGTCTCTCACTACAGGGGCGAGTTGAAAAACTGTTTTTT,CASSLSLQGRVEKLFF
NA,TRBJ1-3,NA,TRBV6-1,TGTGCCAGCAGTGGACAGGTCTCTGGAAACACCATATATTTT,CASSGQVSGNTIYF
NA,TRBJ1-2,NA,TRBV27,TGTGCCAGTGGGCCAGGGGACTATGGCTACACCTTC,CASGPGDYGYTF
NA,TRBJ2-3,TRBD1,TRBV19,TGTGCCATCCGGGACAGGGGCACAGATACGCAGTATTTT,CAIRDRGTDTQYF
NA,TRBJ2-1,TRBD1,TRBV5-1,TGCGCCAGCAGCTTGGATGGACAGGGGAGGTATGAGCAGTTCTTC,CASSLDGQGRYEQFF
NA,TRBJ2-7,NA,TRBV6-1,TGTGCCGTCCTTGAGGGCTACGAGCAGTACTTC,CAVLEGYEQYF
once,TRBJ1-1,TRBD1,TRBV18,TGTGCCAGCTCAACGACAGGGACTGAAGCTTTCTTT,CASSTTGTEAFF
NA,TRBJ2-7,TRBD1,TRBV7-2,TGTGCCAGCAGCCAGACCCCAGGACAGGGGGCGAGAGAGCAGTACTTC,CASSQTPGQGAREQYF
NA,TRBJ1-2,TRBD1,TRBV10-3,TGTGCCATCAGTACTTGGACAGGGAGGATAGTCTACACCTTC,CAISTWTGRIVYTF
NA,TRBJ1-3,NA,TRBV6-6,TGTGCCAGCAGTTACACGGGAGCGAGCTCTGGAAACACCATATATTTT,CASSYTGASSGNTIYF
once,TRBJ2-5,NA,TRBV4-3,TGCGCCAGCAGCGAAGACAGGTGGGAGACCCAGTACTTC,CASSEDRWETQYF
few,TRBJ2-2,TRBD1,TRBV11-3,TGTGCCAGCAGCCCTTCGACAGGGACCGGGGAGCTGTTTTTT,CASSPSTGTGELFF
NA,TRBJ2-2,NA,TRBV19,TGTGCCAGTAGTATCTCAGGTGTCAACACCGGGGAGCTGTTTTTT,CASSISGVNTGELFF
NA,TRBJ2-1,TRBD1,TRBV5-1,TGCGCCAGCAGCTTGGTCGGGGGACAGGGGGACAATGAGCAGTTCTTC,CASSLVGGQGDNEQFF
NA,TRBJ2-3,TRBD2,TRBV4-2,TGTGCCAGCAGCCAAGAAGGACAGCGGGGGGTCACAGATACGCAGTATTTT,CASSQEGQRGVTDTQYF
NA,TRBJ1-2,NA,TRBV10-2,TGCGCCAGCAGGGCTGAGAGGGCGGATGGCTACACCTTC,CASRAERADGYTF
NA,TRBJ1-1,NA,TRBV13,TGTGCCAGCAGCTTAGCCCCATTTCTAGGAAACACTGAAGCTTTCTTT,CASSLAPFLGNTEAFF
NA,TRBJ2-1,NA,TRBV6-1,TGTGCCAGCAGTGAAGCGGGGATCCCAGGTAACAGGGATGAGCAGTTCTTC,CASSEAGIPGNRDEQFF
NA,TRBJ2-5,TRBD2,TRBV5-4,TGTGCCAGCAGCATCGGGGGGGGTTACCAAGAGACCCAGTACTTC,CASSIGGGYQETQYF
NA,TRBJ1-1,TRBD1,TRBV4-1,TGCGCCAGCAGCCAAGCCCCAGGACAGGGGGCATGGAACACTGAAGCTTTCTTT,CASSQAPGQGAWNTEAFF
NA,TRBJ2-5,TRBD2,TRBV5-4,TGTGCCAGCAGCTTGGCGGCGGGGGGGCAAGAGACCCAGTACTTC,CASSLAAGGQETQYF
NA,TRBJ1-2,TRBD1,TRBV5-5,TGTGCCAGCAGCCCCGACAGGGACTATGGCTACACCTTC,CASSPDRDYGYTF
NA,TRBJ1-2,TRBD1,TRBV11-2,TGTGCCAGCAGCCCTAGTGGGACAGGGTTCATTGATGGCTACACCTTC,CASSPSGTGFIDGYTF
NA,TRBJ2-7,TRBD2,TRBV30,TGTGCCTACGGACTAGCGGGGCCCTACGAGCAGTACTTC,CAYGLAGPYEQYF
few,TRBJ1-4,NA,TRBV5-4,TGTGCCAGCAGCTTGGATTTGGGCCAGGGCCCGGAAAAACTGTTTTTT,CASSLDLGQGPEKLFF
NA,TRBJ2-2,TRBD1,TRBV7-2,TGTGCCAGCAGCTCAAGGGGGCCCGACACCGGGGAGCTGTTTTTT,CASSSRGPDTGELFF
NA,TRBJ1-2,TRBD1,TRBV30,TGTGCCTGGAATGCCGGGACAGCCTATGGCTACACCTTC,CAWNAGTAYGYTF
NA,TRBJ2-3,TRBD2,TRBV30,TGTGCCTGGAGTTTGTTAGCGGGGAGCACAGATACGCAGTATTTT,CAWSLLAGSTDTQYF
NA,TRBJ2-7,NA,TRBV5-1,TGCGCCAGCAGCGGCAGGACAGTTCCCTCCTACGAGCAGTACTTC,CASSGRTVPSYEQYF
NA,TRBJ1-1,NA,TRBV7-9,TGTGCCAGCAGCTTAGAGGGGGTGAACACTGAAGCTTTCTTT,CASSLEGVNTEAFF
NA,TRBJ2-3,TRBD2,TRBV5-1,TGCGCCAGCAGCTGGGGGACTAGCGGAGCTCTCACAGATACGCAGTATTTT,CASSWGTSGALTDTQYF
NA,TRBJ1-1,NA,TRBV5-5,TGTGCCAGCAGCTTGGGAGGTCACACTGAAGCTTTCTTT,CASSLGGHTEAFF
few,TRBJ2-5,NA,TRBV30,TGTGCCTGGGGACAACAAGAGACCCAGTACTTC,CAWGQQETQYF
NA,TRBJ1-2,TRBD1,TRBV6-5,TGTGCCAGCAGTTACTCTACAGGGGGCGACTATGGCTACACCTTC,CASSYSTGGDYGYTF
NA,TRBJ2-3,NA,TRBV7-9,TGTGCCAGCAGAGGTAGCGCAGGTCGGTCAGATACGCAGTATTTT,CASRGSAGRSDTQYF
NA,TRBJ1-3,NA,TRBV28,TGTGCCAGCACCGCGGGAGGGGCCTACTCTGGAAACACCATATATTTT,CASTAGGAYSGNTIYF
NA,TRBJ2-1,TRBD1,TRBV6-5,TGTGCCAGCTGCCGCCCGGGACAGGGGTGCAATGAGCAGTTCTTC,CASCRPGQGCNEQFF
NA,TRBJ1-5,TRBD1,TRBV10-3,TGTGCCATCAGTGAATCCAGGGGGGATCAGCCCCAGCATTTT,CAISESRGDQPQHF
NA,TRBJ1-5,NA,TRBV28,TGTGCCAGCAGCCCCCCCGGGACACGTAACAGCAATCAGCCCCAGCATTTT,CASSPPGTRNSNQPQHF
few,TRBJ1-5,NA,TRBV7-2,TGTGCCAGCAGCTTAGCGCAGGGGAGGGATCAGCCCCAGCATTTT,CASSLAQGRDQPQHF
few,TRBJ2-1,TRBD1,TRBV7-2,TGTGCCAGCACCTCAGGGCAGGGGGCTTTCAATGAGCAGTTCTTC,CASTSGQGAFNEQFF
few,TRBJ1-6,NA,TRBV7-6,TGTGCCAGCAGCTTACGACAGAACTATAATTCACCCCTCCACTTT,CASSLRQNYNSPLHF
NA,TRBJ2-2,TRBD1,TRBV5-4,TGTGCCAGCAGCCAAGGACAGGGCTCGAACACCGGGGAGCTGTTTTTT,CASSQGQGSNTGELFF
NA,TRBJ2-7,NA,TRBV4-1,TGCGCCAGCAGCCAAGATTATCCAGGGTCCTACGAGCAGTACTTC,CASSQDYPGSYEQYF
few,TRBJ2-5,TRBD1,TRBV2,TGTGCCAGCAGGCCAACTGGACAGGGGGGGTGGGAGACCCAGTACTTC,CASRPTGQGGWETQYF
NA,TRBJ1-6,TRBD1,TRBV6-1,TGTGCCAGCAGTTGGGGACAGGCTTATTCACCCCTCCACTTT,CASSWGQAYSPLHF